This TCR beta chain was identified in a study of blood T cell repertoires in COVID-19. The CDR3 is made up of 15 amino acids. The germline CDR1 and CDR2 sequences are LNHNV and YYDKDF (reference sequence). The V and J ends lost 0 bases and 1 base respectively, with 9 bases between them. TCRdb keeps only in-frame clones here, not all; method: immunoSEQ multiplex PCR. The profile shows approximately 62,000 clones, 80% to 90% of them singletons. The chain combines TRBV15 with TRBJ1-2; TRBD1 is a possible D gene (5 bases). The sequence derives from a man aged 80 or over with acute or convalescent COVID-19. Sequencing input: peripheral blood. The CDR3 spells CATSRDRTNNYGYTF. The CDR3 coding sequence is TGTGCCACCAGCAGAGATCGGACAAATAACTATGGCTACACCTTC.